The 30 T cell receptor beta chains presented below share a single source sample, sequenced in a study of blood T cell repertoires in COVID-19. Repertoires were generated with immunoSEQ multiplex PCR, while TCRdb's copy carries only in-frame clones and drops some. This table holds around 300,000 clones, 80% to 90% found once. Input material: PBMCs or T cells enriched from blood (not recorded which). The receptors shown here come from a woman in her 30s who had recovered from COVID-19.

There are a few counts of this clone. A junction boundary mismatches the germline segment, possibly from a read error. This chain connects TRBV4-1 to TRBJ2-1, with TRBD1 matching over 7 bases. The CDR3 is made up of 16 amino acids. Looked up from germline, CDR1 is MGHRA and CDR2 is YSYEKL. The CDR3 loop reads CASSPWTGDSSNEQFF. CDR3 sequence (DNA): TGCGCCAGCAGCCCCTGGACAGGAGATTCCTCCAATGAGCAGTTCTTC.

The genes are TRBV4-2 and TRBJ2-2; D unresolved. Germline values: CDR1 LGHNA, CDR2 YNFKEQ. Trimming cost V 2 bases and J 6 bases, with 7 bases left between them. This CDR3 spans 13 amino acids. CDR3 protein: CASSQLPAGELFF. Here the CDR3 DNA reads TGTGCCAGCAGCCAACTCCCGGCCGGGGAGCTGTTTTTT.

The chain recombines TRBV9 with TRBJ1-4, with D hard to call. With 3 bases removed from V and 5 bases from J, the gap between germline ends came to 14 bases. The germline V gene has CDR1 SGDLS and CDR2 YYNGEE. There are 15 residues in the CDR3. CDR3 sequence: CASSGSVTGNEKLFF. The CDR3 DNA sequence: TGTGCCAGCAGCGGATCAGTGACCGGGAATGAAAAACTGTTTTTT.

The V gene is TRBV29-1, the J gene TRBJ1-1; possible D gene TRBD1, 6 bases. With 2 bases removed from V and 3 bases from J, the gap between germline ends came to 10 bases. The CDR3 covers 13 residues. Germline-derived CDR1 and CDR2 are SQVTM and ANQGSEA. The chain's CDR3 is CSVERGKDTEAFF. CDR3 in DNA: TGCAGCGTTGAAAGGGGGAAGGACACTGAAGCTTTCTTT.

This chain connects TRBV7-2 to TRBJ2-3; D remains ambiguous. The CDR3 contains 14 residues. CDR1 SGHTA and CDR2 FQGNSA come from the germline V gene. The germline V and J ends were trimmed by 7 bases and 5 bases, with 16 bases remaining between them. In DNA, the CDR3 is TGTGCCAGCAACCTTCTATTACCTCAAGATACGCAGTATTTT. It codes for CASNLLLPQDTQYF.

The CDR3 DNA reads as TGTGCCAGCAGTGAAGAGCTACTCTCGCGCAGGTACTATGGCTACACCTTC. Protein product: CASSEELLSRRYYGYTF. The chain couples TRBV6-1 to TRBJ1-2; D unclear. Germline CDR1 and CDR2: MNHNS and SASEGT. CDR3 length: 17 amino acids. The V end lost 1 base, the J end lost 3 bases, and 18 bases lay between the germline ends.

The V call is TRBV6-5, the J call TRBJ1-1; D ambiguous. The CDR3 consists of 14 residues. In germline, CDR1 is MNHEY, CDR2 SVGAGI. Trimming stripped 4 bases from V and 1 base from J, with 10 bases between. CDR3 amino acids: CASSFDTSNTEAFF. The DNA for the CDR3 is TGTGCCAGCAGTTTCGACACCTCGAACACTGAAGCTTTCTTT.

This chain joins TRBV10-1 and TRBJ2-2; TRBD1 aligns across 8 bases. The CDR3 runs 16 residues. Germline-derived CDR1 and CDR2 are WNHNN and SYGVQD (reference sequence). After removal of 7 bases from V and 0 bases from J, the junction contained 7 bases not matched to a gene. The CDR3 DNA is TGCGCCAGCAATTACAGGGGGTGGGCGAACACCGGGGAGCTGTTTTTT. Protein sequence: CASNYRGWANTGELFF.

The rearrangement links TRBV7-3 to TRBJ2-7; D is perhaps TRBD2 (6 bases). CDR3 length: 16 residues. With 1 base removed from V and 4 bases from J, the gap between germline ends came to 17 bases. Germline assignment: CDR1 SGHTA and CDR2 FQGTGA. The CDR3 bases are TGTGCCAGCAGCTTAAACCATCCGACTAGTATTTACGAGCAGTACTTC. Its protein product is CASSLNHPTSIYEQYF.

The chain has TRBV5-1 and TRBJ1-6; a possible D gene is TRBD1 (5 bases). This CDR3 has 15 residues. The germline V gene has CDR1 SGHRS and CDR2 YFSETQ. V was cut by 0 bases and J by 7 bases, with 11 bases left in between. Written as DNA, the CDR3 is TGCGCCAGCAGCTTGGCGGCAGCAGGGAATTCACCCCTCCACTTT. This gives the protein CASSLAAAGNSPLHF.

The chain has TRBV7-2 and TRBJ1-4; 9 bases match TRBD1. Germline assignment: CDR1 SGHTA and CDR2 FQGNSA. The V gene end was trimmed by 4 bases and the J gene end by 7 bases; junction bases not matched to a gene: 13. The CDR3 totals 17 residues. The CDR3 DNA reads TGTGCCAGCAGCTCCACCGGGACAGGGAGGGGAGGTGAAAAACTGTTTTTT. It specifies CASSSTGTGRGGEKLFF.

The V gene is TRBV29-1, the J gene TRBJ2-3; the match to TRBD2 covers 7 bases. J lost 2 bases, V lost 4 bases, and 9 bases had no gene match. The germline gives CDR1 SQVTM, CDR2 ANQGSEA. This CDR3 contains 15 residues. In DNA, the CDR3 is TGCAGCGTTGGTCCCTGGACTAGGGACACAGATACGCAGTATTTT. It translates to CSVGPWTRDTDTQYF.

The chain links TRBV29-1 to TRBJ1-6; D is ambiguous. Deletions cut 7 bases from V and 17 bases from J, with 15 bases between. The germline V gene encodes CDR1 SQVTM and CDR2 ANQGSEA. This CDR3 has 10 residues. The CDR3 DNA follows: TGCAGCGCCGTGGGAGACACGGTCCACTTT. Translated: CSAVGDTVHF.

This clone was picked up one time. This sequence joins TRBV9 and TRBJ1-2; 9 bases fit TRBD1. The CDR3 contains 16 residues. V shed 4 bases, J shed 4 bases, and the junction held 11 bases outside the gene matches. Germline lookup yields CDR1 SGDLS and CDR2 YYNGEE. The CDR3 coding sequence is TGTGCCAGCAGCCGAGGGACAGGGAGGTCGAGCTATGGCTACACCTTC. It translates to CASSRGTGRSSYGYTF.

V is TRBV5-1 and J is TRBJ2-6, with no clear D. The CDR3 has 15 amino acids. Trimming stripped 0 bases from V and 4 bases from J, with 8 bases between. The germline V gene has CDR1 SGHRS and CDR2 YFSETQ. CDR3 coding DNA: TGCGCCAGCAGCTTGGCTCAGGCCGGGGCCAACGTCCTGACTTTC. Protein sequence: CASSLAQAGANVLTF.

The chain combines TRBV3-1 (or the pseudogene TRBV3-2) with TRBJ2-7, with 7 nucleotides matching TRBD1. J lost 1 base, V lost 4 bases, and 10 bases had no gene match. Germline CDR1 and CDR2: LGHDT and YNNKEL (reference sequence). There are 16 residues in the CDR3. CDR3 bases: TGTGCCAGCAGCCGGATGGACAGGAGATATTCCTACGAGCAGTACTTC. Protein product: CASSRMDRRYSYEQYF.

CDR3 in amino acids: CASSSMGRGNQPQHF. CDR3 sequence (DNA): TGTGCCAGCAGTTCAATGGGTCGGGGCAATCAGCCCCAGCATTTT. V usage is TRBV6-2 or TRBV6-3 and J usage is TRBJ1-5; no definite D call. V lost 4 bases to trimming and J lost 2 bases, with 12 bases between them. Germline V lookup: CDR1 MNHEY, CDR2 SVGEGT. The CDR3 spans 15 residues.

The CDR3 sequence is CASSPGTSAYEQYF. The CDR3 bases are TGTGCCAGCAGCCCCGGGACTAGCGCCTACGAGCAGTACTTC. The J gene is TRBJ2-7, the V gene TRBV5-6; TRBD2 matches 10 bases. This CDR3 spans 14 amino acids. The germline CDR1 and CDR2 sequences are SGHDT and YYEEEE. With 4 bases clipped from V and 2 bases from J, the junction kept 3 bases outside the gene matches.

This clone was counted a few times. The CDR3 sequence: CASSPLTVPYEQYF. In nucleotides, the CDR3 is TGTGCCAGCAGTCCGTTGACAGTTCCCTACGAGCAGTACTTC. The chain is built from TRBV27 and TRBJ2-7, with D maybe TRBD1 (5 bases). V was pared by 5 bases and J by 2 bases, with 13 bases between. Germline V lookup: CDR1 MNHEY, CDR2 SMNVEV (reference sequence). The CDR3 contains 14 residues.

The chain employs TRBV4-2 and TRBJ2-2; possible D gene TRBD1, 5 bases. Germline-derived CDR1 and CDR2 are LGHNA and YNFKEQ. V was trimmed by 1 base and J by 1 base, leaving 13 bases between them. This CDR3 spans 17 amino acids. CDR3: CASSQVFIQVNTGELFF. The CDR3 region has the DNA TGTGCCAGCAGCCAAGTCTTTATACAGGTGAACACCGGGGAGCTGTTTTTT.

This clone was detected only once. The chain carries TRBV11-3 and TRBJ2-2, with TRBD2 as a possible D gene (5 bases). This CDR3 region has 17 residues. Germline CDR1 SGHNT, CDR2 YENEEA. The V and J ends lost 5 bases and 5 bases respectively, with 21 bases between them. The CDR3 nucleotides are TGTGCCAGCAGCCCTTCTGGGTCGGGGTATGGGACCGGGGAGCTGTTTTTT. This translates into CASSPSGSGYGTGELFF.

The V gene is TRBV4-1, the J gene TRBJ2-3, with a tentative D call TRBD2 (6 bases). Germline V gene data show CDR1 as MGHRA and CDR2 as YSYEKL. This CDR3 spans 16 amino acids. V gave up 6 bases and J gave up 4 bases, with 20 bases separating them. This chain's CDR3 is CASRHLATSGADTQYF. DNA for the CDR3: TGCGCCAGCAGACACCTAGCGACATCAGGCGCAGATACGCAGTATTTT.

The chain uses TRBV7-2 and TRBJ2-3; TRBD2 aligns across 7 bases. CDR1 SGHTA and CDR2 FQGNSA come from the germline V gene. The CDR3 covers 18 residues. V was clipped by 1 base and J by 2 bases; unmatched bases: 12. This CDR3 is CASSLGGGAGPTTDTQYF. DNA for the CDR3: TGTGCCAGCAGCTTAGGAGGCGGAGCGGGGCCAACCACAGATACGCAGTATTTT.

Turning to this clone: The junction and the germline gene differ at one end; a read error may be behind it. The chain links TRBV10-3 to TRBJ2-4, with 16 bases matching TRBD2. The CDR3 extends over 14 amino acids. Germline loops: CDR1 ENHRY, CDR2 SYGVKD. The CDR3 spells CAIRAGTSGGAWNF. The CDR3, as DNA: TGTGCCATCAGGGCAGGGACTAGCGGGGGGGCCTGGAACTTC.

The chain is built from TRBV6-2 or TRBV6-3 and TRBJ1-2, with D maybe TRBD1 (6 bases). The germline V and J ends were trimmed by 5 bases and 1 base, with 8 bases remaining between them. This CDR3 region has 13 residues. Per germline, CDR1 MNHEY and CDR2 SVGEGT. In nucleotides, the CDR3 is TGTGCCAGCAGTCCCAGGGGTAACTATGGCTACACCTTC. It translates to CASSPRGNYGYTF.

The V gene is TRBV9, the J gene TRBJ2-1, with D possibly TRBD1 on 6 matching bases. Per the germline V gene, CDR1 is SGDLS and CDR2 is YYNGEE. The germline V and J ends were trimmed by 0 bases and 9 bases, with 13 bases remaining between them. The CDR3 has 14 residues. Here the CDR3 DNA reads TGTGCCAGCAGCGTAGAACGAGGGGGTCCTGAGCAGTTCTTC. Amino acids: CASSVERGGPEQFF.

The chain is built from TRBV28 and TRBJ1-2; 7 bases are shared with TRBD1. V lost 7 bases, J lost 4 bases, and 12 bases stayed unmatched. CDR3 length: 15 residues. Germline values: CDR1 MDHEN, CDR2 SYDVKM. The CDR3 here is CASTIITGVFYGYTF. In nucleotides, the CDR3 is TGTGCCAGCACCATTATTACAGGGGTTTTCTATGGCTACACCTTC.

The CDR3: CASSLGTELNEKLFF. CDR3 sequence (DNA): TGTGCCAGCAGCTTGGGGACAGAACTTAATGAAAAACTGTTTTTT. This chain links TRBV11-2 with TRBJ1-4; 7 bases fit TRBD1. With 3 bases clipped from V and 4 bases from J, the junction kept 5 bases outside the gene matches. The CDR3 runs to 15 residues. Germline lookup yields CDR1 SGHAT and CDR2 FQNNGV.

The V and J genes are TRBV28 and TRBJ1-5; D is possibly TRBD1 (6 bases). Trimming pared 2 bases from V and 4 bases from J, leaving 12 bases between. This CDR3 is built from 15 residues. The germline CDR1 and CDR2 sequences are MDHEN and SYDVKM. CDR3 sequence reads: CASSLAQGGNQPQHF. For the CDR3, the DNA is TGTGCCAGCAGTTTAGCACAGGGCGGAAATCAGCCCCAGCATTTT.

The chain carries TRBV4-3 and TRBJ2-3, with 9 bases lining up with TRBD2. Germline loops: CDR1 LGHNA, CDR2 YSLEER. Unmatched junction bases numbered 7, after V lost 0 bases and J lost 3 bases. CDR3 length equals 17 residues. CDR3 amino acids: CASSQEGQAGGTDTQYF. In nucleotides, the CDR3 is TGCGCCAGCAGCCAAGAAGGTCAGGCGGGGGGGACAGATACGCAGTATTTT.